This T cell receptor (beta chain) was observed in a study of cytomegalovirus exposure and HLA in healthy donors. This CDR3 has 16 residues. CDR1 SEHNR and CDR2 FQNEAQ come from the germline V gene (reference sequence). Study-wide results and limits: High specificity and sensitivity for cytomegalovirus status were reported for the classifier. TCR beta sequences reportedly predicted most subjects' HLA-A and HLA-B alleles accurately. In a later analysis, approximately 15,000 TCR beta sequences were associated with HLA alleles at 0.05 false discovery rate. Relative to equally common others, HLA-associated TCR beta chains showed greater clonal expansion in a later analysis.

Worth noting for this clone: Its antigen remains unknown. Germline is not matched at one junction end, which may reflect a read error.

A multiplex PCR was run with 60 Vbeta primers and 13 Jbeta primers. Measured with immunoSEQ multiplex PCR; TCRdb has only the in-frame clones, and not every one. The table lists some 150,000 clones, 79% of them singletons, with around 6.5% in the top ten. The origin of this receptor is a man aged 45-65 years in good health and CMV-seropositive. The genes are TRBV7-9 and TRBJ2-3; 11 bases line up with TRBD2. Material for sequencing was PBMCs. CDR3: CSSSHRTSGSSDTQYF. The CDR3 coding sequence is TGTTCCAGCAGCCACCGCACTAGCGGGAGTTCAGATACGCAGTATTTT.